A single count supports the clone carrying this TCR beta chain. Its target is unknown. Germline values: CDR1 ENHRY, CDR2 SYGVKD. This CDR3 spans 11 amino acids. Unmatched junction bases numbered 1, after V lost 9 bases and J lost 3 bases. The data originate from a study of shared clonotypes between healthy human individuals. General observations from the study: Shared across a few donors were 5% to 6% of the naive CD4 clonotypes. Compared with clonotypes that all four donors shared, non-shared clonotypes had lower generation probabilities.

Profiling relied on immunoSEQ multiplex PCR, and the TCRdb table lists in-frame clones only, not all of them. The data contain 600,000 to 750,000 clones, about 90% of them singletons. Study donors comprised healthy, HIV-negative adults devoid of recent acute infection or vaccination. CD45RO+ cells went into CD8 memory alongside CCR7-negative CD45RA+ TemRA cells. The chain employs TRBV10-3 and TRBJ2-7; 8 bases align to TRBD1. The sequence derives from a young man in good health. Some clones in this sample may be carry-over from other donors' samples. The sample consisted of memory CD8+ T cells from PBMCs. Regarding subset: CD45RO+ cells pooled with CCR7-negative TemRA cells. CDR3: CAIGQGYEQYF. DNA for the CDR3: TGTGCCATTGGACAGGGCTACGAGCAGTACTTC.